A single sample gave rise to the 10 T cell receptor beta chains below, sequenced in a study of cytomegalovirus exposure and HLA in healthy donors. Primers: 60 Vbeta forward and 13 Jbeta reverse. Sequencing used immunoSEQ multiplex PCR; TCRdb keeps in-frame clones, though not all of them. The table has 70,000 or so clones, approximately 68% seen once. The sequencing sample was made of PBMCs. These receptors all stem from a woman aged 25 to 39 in good health and CMV-seronegative.

This chain uses TRBV29-1 with TRBJ2-6; 9 nucleotides line up with TRBD1. CDR3 length equals 14 residues. After removal of 1 base from V and 10 bases from J, the junction contained 5 bases not matched to a gene. Germline CDR1 SQVTM, CDR2 ANQGSEA. The CDR3 here is CSVEGGQGSNVLTF. CDR3 sequence (DNA): TGCAGCGTTGAAGGCGGACAGGGGTCGAACGTCCTGACTTTC.

V is TRBV5-1 and J is TRBJ2-3, with D unclear. Trimming pared 0 bases from V and 2 bases from J, leaving 7 bases between. This CDR3 contains 14 residues. From germline, CDR1 is SGHRS and CDR2 YFSETQ. The CDR3 DNA follows: TGCGCCAGCAGCTTGGGCTCTAACACAGATACGCAGTATTTT. This sequence encodes CASSLGSNTDTQYF. The variable domain in full, with the rest retrieved from reference TRBV5-1 and TRBJ2-3, is KAGVTQTPRYLIKTRGQQVTLSCSPISGHRSVSWYQQTPGQGLQFLFEYFSETQRNKGNFPGRFSGRQFSNSRSEMNVSTLELGDSALYLCASSLGSNTDTQYFGPGTRLTVL.

The V call is TRBV7-6, the J call TRBJ1-2; D unresolved. Germline CDR1 and CDR2: SGHVS and FNYEAQ. V dropped 4 bases and J dropped 5 bases, with 8 bases sitting between them. The CDR3 has 12 residues. The chain's CDR3 is CASSYRDYGYTF. In DNA, the CDR3 is TGTGCCAGCAGCTACCGGGATTATGGCTACACCTTC.

The chain combines TRBV10-3 with TRBJ2-7; 10 nucleotides match TRBD2. Germline loops: CDR1 ENHRY, CDR2 SYGVKD. The length of the CDR3 is 15 residues. Germline trimming cut 3 bases from V and 3 bases from J; bases unmatched to any gene: 5. The CDR3 DNA sequence: TGTGCCATCAGTGATAATAGCGGGGGGTTCTACGAGCAGTACTTC. This encodes CAISDNSGGFYEQYF.

The chain is built from TRBV9 and TRBJ2-1; TRBD1 matches at 8 bases. The CDR3 sequence is 16 residues long. CDR1 and CDR2 from the germline V gene are SGDLS and YYNGEE. The ends lost 2 bases at V and 2 bases at J; junction bases unmatched: 6. The DNA for the CDR3 is TGTGCCAGCAGCGTTTTTCGGACAGGGACCTACAATGAGCAGTTCTTC. This translates into CASSVFRTGTYNEQFF.

Only a few counts were recorded for this clone. The chain combines TRBV6-6 with TRBJ1-2; 9 bases fit TRBD1. Germline V gene sequence: CDR1 MNHNY, CDR2 SVGAGI (reference sequence). The CDR3 is made up of 14 amino acids. V trimming: 6 bases; J trimming: 6 bases; junction bases outside the gene matches: 8. The CDR3 reads CASSPGQGGHGYTF. Written as DNA, the CDR3 is TGTGCCAGCAGCCCGGGACAGGGAGGTCATGGCTACACCTTC.

This chain joins TRBV4-2 and TRBJ1-1, with 7 bases aligning to TRBD1. The CDR3 runs 15 residues. Germline trimming cut 2 bases from V and 1 base from J; bases unmatched to any gene: 4. Germline V gives CDR1 LGHNA, CDR2 YNFKEQ. This CDR3 reads CASSQPTGRNTEAFF. The CDR3 nucleotides are TGTGCCAGCAGCCAACCGACAGGGAGGAACACTGAAGCTTTCTTT.

This clone was seen repeatedly, ten times or more. The CDR3 reads CASSQDRGTGSNEQFF. The CDR3 DNA follows: TGCGCCAGCAGCCAAGATCGAGGGACAGGGTCGAATGAGCAGTTCTTC. V usage is TRBV4-1 and J usage is TRBJ2-1; TRBD1 matches 9 bases. Germline V gene data show CDR1 as MGHRA and CDR2 as YSYEKL. V lost 0 bases and J lost 7; bases outside the gene matches: 7. CDR3 size: 16 residues.

This chain links TRBV2 with TRBJ2-1; tentative D call: TRBD1 (6 bases). V was pared by 7 bases and J by 15 bases, with 19 bases between. The germline CDR1 and CDR2 sequences are SNHLY and FYNNEI. The CDR3 extends over 12 amino acids. For the CDR3, the DNA is TGTGCCAGCACCATTCCCGGGGACATCTGGTTCTTC. This codes for CASTIPGDIWFF.

This clone was observed a few times. The CDR3 bases are TGTGCCAGCAGCTTACGACTAGCGGGGGCCCTAGGTGAGCAGTTCTTC. It is translated as CASSLRLAGALGEQFF. This chain connects TRBV7-8 to TRBJ2-1, with 12 bases matching TRBD2. The CDR3 runs to 16 residues. V lost 2 bases and J lost 9; bases outside the gene matches: 8. The germline gives CDR1 SGHVS, CDR2 FQNEAQ.